This TCR beta chain was recorded in a study of beta chain features in type 1 diabetes. Study-level points and caveats: cDNA-based sequencing might over-represent cells highly expressing TCR. Type 1 diabetes patients showed fewer insertions and more deletions at VDJ junctions. Still unanswered here is whether HLA type influences TCRB rearrangement.

J was trimmed by 7 bases and V by 3 bases; bases with no gene match: 6. The germline V gene encodes CDR1 KGHSH and CDR2 LQKENI. There are 14 residues in the CDR3. With regard to this clone: Its specificity is not known.

As every portion of the isolated RNA was reverse transcribed, the sequencing read expressed TCRB transcripts. TCRdb keeps only in-frame clones here, not all; method: immunoSEQ multiplex PCR. The sample comprises fewer than 650,000 clones, around 15% of which are singletons, and around 0.095% rests with the top ten. Sequences were obtained from naive CD4+ T cells from blood. The rearrangement joins TRBV18 to TRBJ1-2, with 9 bases aligning to TRBD1. The clonotype was recovered from a man aged 18 to 29 in good health. CDR3 residues: CASSPLQGALGYTF. The CDR3 coding sequence is TGTGCCAGCTCACCGTTACAGGGGGCGCTTGGCTACACCTTC. Supplemented by reference TRBV18 and TRBJ1-2, the full variable domain reads NAGVMQNPRHLVRRRGQEARLRCSPMKGHSHVYWYRQLPEEGLKFMVYLQKENIIDESGMPKERFSAEFPKEGPSILRIQQVVRGDSAAYFCASSPLQGALGYTFGSGTRLTVV.